This TCR beta chain was captured by sequencing in a study of blood T cell repertoires in COVID-19. Turning to the study itself: The United States, Italy and Spain provided the acute and convalescent COVID-19 samples.

Only in-frame clones appear in the TCRdb table, and some are missing; sequencing was by immunoSEQ multiplex PCR. This table has approximately 230,000 clones, approximately 83% appearing once. This CDR3 contains 19 residues. J gave up 0 bases and V 3 bases, and 11 bases lay outside the gene matches. Germline assignment: CDR1 GTSNPN and CDR2 SVGIG (reference sequence). The material sequenced was peripheral blood. The clonotype comes from a man aged 80 or over with acute or convalescent COVID-19. The V gene is TRBV30, the J gene TRBJ2-5, with 15 bases lining up with TRBD2. DNA of the CDR3: TGTGCCTGGAGCGGGGGGACTAGCGGGAGGCCGCTGTACCAAGAGACCCAGTACTTC. Protein sequence: CAWSGGTSGRPLYQETQYF.